The 27 T cell receptor beta chains below were found in one sample sequenced in a study of CD4+ T cells in melanoma (dated by TCRdb to the early 2020s). Library generation was performed with the immunoSEQ multiplex PCR assay. TCRdb holds this immuneACCESS table with in-frame rearrangements only. Some clones are missing; in checked studies, unresolved V genes explain under half, and the rest has no known cause. The sample table records about 120,000 clones; roughly 90% of these occur just once. The ten most abundant clones make up 3.3% of the sample. Sequencing was performed on peripheral blood. Receptors originate from a human donor with melanoma.

This chain uses TRBV4-1 with TRBJ2-7; a weak D match, TRBD2 (6 bases). Trimming left V 0 bases short and J 0 bases short, with 12 bases between. The germline CDR1 and CDR2 sequences are MGHRA and YSYEKL. The CDR3 runs to 16 residues. The CDR3 DNA follows: TGCGCCAGCAGCCAAGATAGGGTAGCGGACTCCTACGAGCAGTACTTC. This codes for CASSQDRVADSYEQYF.

This clone was found once. The chain combines TRBV5-1 with TRBJ1-4, with TRBD1 as a possible D gene (5 bases). The CDR3 has 15 amino acids. Germline CDR1 SGHRS, CDR2 YFSETQ. V was shortened by 4 bases and J by 5 bases, with 15 bases between the two germline ends. The CDR3 nucleotides read TGCGCCAGCAGCGGGGGTGACGGACTCAATGAAAAACTGTTTTTT. Amino acids: CASSGGDGLNEKLFF.

This clone was detected a few times. This sequence joins TRBV11-3 and TRBJ2-1; D perhaps matches TRBD2 (5 bases). The CDR3 has 11 amino acids. With 4 bases removed from V and 9 bases from J, the gap between germline ends came to 7 bases. Germline V lookup: CDR1 SGHNT, CDR2 YENEEA. The CDR3 protein is CASSSGGEQFF. The DNA for the CDR3 is TGTGCCAGCAGCTCTGGAGGTGAGCAGTTCTTC.

The gene calls are TRBV10-3 and TRBJ1-5; TRBD1 aligns across 7 bases. Germline values: CDR1 ENHRY, CDR2 SYGVKD. V lost 6 bases, J lost 4 bases, and 6 bases stayed unmatched. The CDR3 totals 14 residues. The CDR3, as DNA: TGTGCCATCAGCGAAAGACAGGGTAATCAGCCCCAGCATTTT. Encoded protein: CAISERQGNQPQHF.

V is TRBV14 and J is TRBJ1-2; D gene ambiguous. CDR3 length: 13 amino acids. Germline CDR1 is SGHDN and CDR2 is FVKESK. The V and J ends lost 1 base and 4 bases respectively, with 7 bases between them. The CDR3 reads CASSQAAFYGYTF. CDR3 bases: TGTGCCAGCAGCCAAGCAGCCTTCTATGGCTACACCTTC. The full variable domain, in which reference TRBV14 and TRBJ1-2 provide the parts outside the CDR3, is EAGVTQFPSHSVIEKGQTVTLRCDPISGHDNLYWYRRVMGKEIKFLLHFVKESKQDESGMPNNRFLAERTGGTYSTLKVQPAELEDSGVYFCASSQAAFYGYTFGSGTRLTVV.

V gene TRBV4-3 combines with J gene TRBJ2-7; 8 nucleotides line up with TRBD2. CDR3 length: 16 residues. With V trimmed by 2 bases and J by 0 bases, 6 bases remained unmatched. Per the germline V gene, CDR1 is LGHNA and CDR2 is YSLEER. Written as DNA, the CDR3 is TGCGCCAGCAGCCAAAGGCCGGGACTAGTCTCCTACGAGCAGTACTTC. This translates into CASSQRPGLVSYEQYF.

J is TRBJ2-1 and V is TRBV25-1; TRBD2 aligns across 9 bases. The germline gives CDR1 MGHDK, CDR2 SYGVNS. This CDR3 contains 14 residues. V lost 1 base, J lost 6 bases, and 1 base stayed unmatched. In nucleotides, the CDR3 is TGTGCCAGCAGTGAATGGCGGGAGGGCAATGAGCAGTTCTTC. Translating it yields CASSEWREGNEQFF. Complete variable domain (other parts from reference TRBV25-1 and TRBJ2-1): EADIYQTPRYLVIGTGKKITLECSQTMGHDKMYWYQQDPGMELHLIHYSYGVNSTEKGDLSSESTVSRIRTEHFPLTLESARPSHTSQYLCASSEWREGNEQFFGPGTRLTVL.

J is TRBJ1-1 and V is TRBV19; D remains unclear. Germline CDR1 LNHDA, CDR2 SQIVND (reference sequence). The CDR3 loop spans 14 amino acids. V was pared by 6 bases and J by 1 base, with 12 bases between. For the CDR3, the DNA is TGTGCCAGTAGCCCTTTGCGGGGGAACACTGAAGCTTTCTTT. The encoded protein is CASSPLRGNTEAFF. The variable domain in full, with the rest retrieved from reference TRBV19 and TRBJ1-1, is DGGITQSPKYLFRKEGQNVTLSCEQNLNHDAMYWYRQDPGQGLRLIYYSQIVNDFQKGDIAEGYSVSREKKESFPLTVTSAQKNPTAFYLCASSPLRGNTEAFFGQGTRLTVV.

This chain connects TRBV6-5 to TRBJ2-3; no firm D call. CDR3 length: 14 amino acids. V was cut by 2 bases and J by 2 bases, with 8 bases left in between. Germline loops: CDR1 MNHEY, CDR2 SVGAGI. This CDR3 is CASSYRTLTDTQYF. The CDR3 DNA follows: TGTGCCAGCAGTTACCGAACCCTCACAGATACGCAGTATTTT.

J is TRBJ2-7 and V is TRBV23-1, with D maybe TRBD2 (6 bases). TRBV23-1 is sorted into the ORF group, with uncertain function. The V end was cut by 4 bases, the J end by 3 bases, with 19 bases between. The CDR3 is 16 amino acids. The CDR3 DNA reads as TGCGCCAGCAGTCCGCGGGTGACGGGACTCATCTACGAGCAGTACTTC. Translation gives CASSPRVTGLIYEQYF.

The chain recombines TRBV6-1 with TRBJ2-7; TRBD1 is a possible D gene (5 bases). CDR1 is MNHNS and CDR2 is SASEGT in the germline V gene. Trimming removed 2 bases from V and 7 bases from J, with 12 bases in between. The CDR3 sequence is 13 residues long. Here the CDR3 DNA reads TGTGCCAGCAGTGAACTACAGTCAGGGGAGCAGTACTTC. The encoded protein is CASSELQSGEQYF.

The chain uses TRBV20-1 and TRBJ2-5; no clear D gene. CDR1 and CDR2 from the germline V gene are DFQATT and SNEGSKA (reference sequence). Trimming removed 0 bases from V and 1 base from J, with 0 bases in between. This CDR3 is built from 11 residues. Here the CDR3 reads CSARDQETQYF. In nucleotides, the CDR3 is TGCAGTGCTAGAGACCAAGAGACCCAGTACTTC.

V usage is TRBV4-1 and J usage is TRBJ1-5, with D possibly being TRBD1 (5 bases). CDR1 MGHRA and CDR2 YSYEKL come from the germline V gene. V lost 4 bases and J lost 5, with 12 bases in between. The CDR3 has 14 residues. The CDR3 coding sequence is TGCGCCAGCAGCCGCAGTGGGGCAGATCAGCCCCAGCATTTT. Protein sequence: CASSRSGADQPQHF.

This chain uses TRBV7-2 with TRBJ2-3, with D uncertain. The V gene lost 4 bases and the J gene lost 2 bases, with 1 base spanning the gap. This CDR3 region has 11 residues. The germline V gene encodes CDR1 SGHTA and CDR2 FQGNSA. The DNA of the CDR3 is TGTGCCAGCAGCTACACAGATACGCAGTATTTT. It specifies CASSYTDTQYF.

The rearrangement joins TRBV29-1 to TRBJ2-1; D possibly corresponds to TRBD2 (6 bases). The CDR3 covers 12 residues. V lost 4 bases and J 9 bases, leaving 13 bases between the germline ends. Germline CDR1 and CDR2: SQVTM and ANQGSEA. The CDR3 nucleotides are TGCAGCGTTGCGGGAGACCCTGGTGAGCAGTTCTTC. Residues: CSVAGDPGEQFF.

The rearrangement uses TRBV6-5 and TRBJ2-7; D call uncertain. Trimming removed 7 bases from V and 3 bases from J, with 7 bases in between. From germline, CDR1 is MNHEY and CDR2 SVGAGI. This CDR3 has 11 amino acids. In DNA form, the CDR3 reads TGTGCCAGCACCCTGGGCTACGAGCAGTACTTC. This codes for CASTLGYEQYF.

The chain combines TRBV9 with TRBJ2-1, with a possible D match to TRBD2 (6 bases). Trimming took off 4 bases at V and 6 bases at J, with 20 bases between the two ends. The CDR3 is 16 residues long. CDR1 is SGDLS, CDR2 YYNGEE, per germline. In DNA, the CDR3 is TGTGCCAGCAGCAGGGGCCCTGAGTTGGGGGGCAATGAGCAGTTCTTC. This translates into CASSRGPELGGNEQFF.

This rearrangement joins TRBV7-2 to TRBJ2-7; D is ambiguous. Trimming removed 1 base from V and 4 bases from J, with 14 bases in between. Germline lookup yields CDR1 SGHTA and CDR2 FQGNSA. CDR3 length: 15 residues. This CDR3 reads CASSLVAGSTYEQYF. The CDR3 DNA reads TGTGCCAGCAGCTTAGTTGCCGGGTCTACTTACGAGCAGTACTTC.

V and J are TRBV6-5 and TRBJ2-7, with D tentatively TRBD1 (6 bases). This CDR3 region has 15 residues. The V end lost 2 bases, the J end lost 4 bases, and 15 bases lay between the germline ends. CDR1 is MNHEY and CDR2 is SVGAGI in the germline V gene. CDR3 nucleotides: TGTGCCAGCAGTTACCGCCACAGGGTTGGGTACGAGCAGTACTTC. Its translation: CASSYRHRVGYEQYF.

This clone came up a few times. The chain uses TRBV28 and TRBJ1-5; TRBD1 might be the D (6 bases). Trimming shortened V by 2 bases and J by 3 bases, and 14 bases separated the two germline ends. Germline values: CDR1 MDHEN, CDR2 SYDVKM. CDR3 length: 16 amino acids. CDR3 in amino acids: CASSLSLGATNQPQHF. CDR3 in DNA: TGTGCCAGCAGTTTAAGTTTGGGGGCCACCAATCAGCCCCAGCATTTT.

V gene TRBV4-2 combines with J gene TRBJ2-1, with D perhaps assigned TRBD1 or TRBD2 (6 bases each). Germline values: CDR1 LGHNA, CDR2 YNFKEQ. The V end was cut by 1 base, the J end by 7 bases, with 11 bases between. The CDR3 length is 14 residues. CDR3 residues: CASSQVKGGNEQFF. CDR3 sequence (DNA): TGTGCCAGCAGCCAAGTTAAAGGGGGGAATGAGCAGTTCTTC.

This sequence joins TRBV6-5 and TRBJ2-3, with a weak D call TRBD2 (6 bases). The CDR3 totals 14 residues. Trimming pared 5 bases from V and 0 bases from J, leaving 9 bases between. Germline CDR1 is MNHEY and CDR2 is SVGAGI. The DNA for the CDR3 is TGTGCCAGCAGTGGGACTGCTAGCACAGATACGCAGTATTTT. Its translation is CASSGTASTDTQYF.

This rearrangement joins TRBV11-3 to TRBJ1-1; D gene unclear. V was shortened by 4 bases and J by 4 bases, with 7 bases between the two germline ends. This CDR3 has 12 residues. Germline-derived CDR1 and CDR2 are SGHNT and YENEEA. Here the CDR3 DNA reads TGTGCCAGCAGCTACAGCGGCACTGAAGCTTTCTTT. Its translation is CASSYSGTEAFF. Complete variable domain (other parts from reference TRBV11-3 and TRBJ1-1): EAGVVQSPRYKIIEKKQPVAFWCNPISGHNTLYWYLQNLGQGPELLIRYENEEAVDDSQLPKDRFSAERLKGVDSTLKIQPAELGDSAVYLCASSYSGTEAFFGQGTRLTVV.

This chain connects TRBV7-2 to TRBJ1-2; TRBD1 matches at 9 bases. The CDR3 spans 14 residues. V trimming: 3 bases; J trimming: 8 bases; junction bases outside the gene matches: 7. Germline lookup yields CDR1 SGHTA and CDR2 FQGNSA. The CDR3 DNA follows: TGTGCCAGCAGCTTCGGGACAGGGTTCGGGGGCTACACCTTC. Its protein is CASSFGTGFGGYTF.

The chain uses TRBV5-1 and TRBJ1-1, with 9 bases matching TRBD1. Germline V lookup: CDR1 SGHRS, CDR2 YFSETQ. This CDR3 contains 17 residues. Trimming took 3 bases from V and 1 from J; bases not matched to a gene: 10. CDR3 sequence (DNA): TGCGCCAGCAGCTCGGGACAGGGAAAAGCGCGGAACACTGAAGCTTTCTTT. Its translation: CASSSGQGKARNTEAFF. Full variable domain (rest looked up from reference TRBV5-1 and TRBJ1-1): KAGVTQTPRYLIKTRGQQVTLSCSPISGHRSVSWYQQTPGQGLQFLFEYFSETQRNKGNFPGRFSGRQFSNSRSEMNVSTLELGDSALYLCASSSGQGKARNTEAFFGQGTRLTVV.

The chain recombines TRBV9 with TRBJ1-5; D unclear. The CDR3 totals 14 residues. CDR1 is SGDLS and CDR2 is YYNGEE in the germline V gene. Trimming pared 4 bases from V and 6 bases from J, leaving 14 bases between. CDR3 protein: CASSPREGSQPQHF. In DNA, the CDR3 is TGTGCCAGCAGCCCCCGGGAGGGCTCTCAGCCCCAGCATTTT.

The J gene is TRBJ2-2, the V gene TRBV5-1; D gene unclear. Trimming pared 3 bases from V and 5 bases from J, leaving 5 bases between. Germline CDR1 SGHRS, CDR2 YFSETQ. CDR3 length: 12 amino acids. Here the CDR3 reads CASSSSTGELFF. The CDR3, as DNA: TGCGCCAGCAGCTCTAGTACCGGGGAGCTGTTTTTT.